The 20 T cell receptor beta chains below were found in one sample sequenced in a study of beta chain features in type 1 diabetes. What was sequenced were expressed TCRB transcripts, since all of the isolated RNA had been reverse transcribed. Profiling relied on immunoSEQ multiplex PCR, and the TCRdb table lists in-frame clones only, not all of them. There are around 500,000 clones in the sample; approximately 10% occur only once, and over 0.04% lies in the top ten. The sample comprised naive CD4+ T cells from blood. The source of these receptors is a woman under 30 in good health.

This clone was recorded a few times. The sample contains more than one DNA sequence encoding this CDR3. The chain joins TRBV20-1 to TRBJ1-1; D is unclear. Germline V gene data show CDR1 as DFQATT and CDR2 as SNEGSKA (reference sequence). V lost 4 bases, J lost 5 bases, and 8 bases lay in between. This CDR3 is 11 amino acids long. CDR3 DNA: TGCAGTGCTACGGGGAGAACTGAAGCTTTCTTT. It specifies CSATGRTEAFF.

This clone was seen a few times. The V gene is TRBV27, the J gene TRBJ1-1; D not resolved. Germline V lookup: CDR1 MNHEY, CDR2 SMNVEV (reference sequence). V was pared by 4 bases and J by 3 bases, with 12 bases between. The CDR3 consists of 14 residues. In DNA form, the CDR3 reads TGTGCCAGCAGTTCCCCCAGTCGCGACACTGAAGCTTTCTTT. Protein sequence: CASSSPSRDTEAFF.

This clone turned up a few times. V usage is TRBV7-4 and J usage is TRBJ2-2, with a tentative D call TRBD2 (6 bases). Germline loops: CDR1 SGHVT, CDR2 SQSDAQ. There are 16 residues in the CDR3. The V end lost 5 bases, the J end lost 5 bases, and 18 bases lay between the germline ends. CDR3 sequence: CASSPGHRGWTGELFF. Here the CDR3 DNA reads TGTGCCAGCAGCCCCGGACACCGGGGGTGGACCGGGGAGCTGTTTTTT.

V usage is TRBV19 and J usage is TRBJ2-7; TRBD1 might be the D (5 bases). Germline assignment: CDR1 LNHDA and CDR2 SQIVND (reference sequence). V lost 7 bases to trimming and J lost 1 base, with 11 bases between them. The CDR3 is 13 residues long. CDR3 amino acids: CASTSTVSYEQYF. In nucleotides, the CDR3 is TGTGCCAGTACCTCGACAGTGTCCTACGAGCAGTACTTC.

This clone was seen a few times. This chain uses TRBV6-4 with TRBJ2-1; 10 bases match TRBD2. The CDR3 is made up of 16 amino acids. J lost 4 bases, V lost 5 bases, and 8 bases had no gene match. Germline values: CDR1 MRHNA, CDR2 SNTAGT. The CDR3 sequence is CASSRSGRLTYNEQFF. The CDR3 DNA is TGTGCCAGCAGTCGTAGCGGGAGGCTAACTTACAATGAGCAGTTCTTC.

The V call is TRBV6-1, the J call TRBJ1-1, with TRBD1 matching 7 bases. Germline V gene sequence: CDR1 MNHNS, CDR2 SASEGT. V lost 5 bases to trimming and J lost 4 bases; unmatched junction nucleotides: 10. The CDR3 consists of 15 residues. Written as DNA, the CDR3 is TGTGCCAGCAGTCTCATGACAGGGAAGCCCACTGAAGCTTTCTTT. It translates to CASSLMTGKPTEAFF.

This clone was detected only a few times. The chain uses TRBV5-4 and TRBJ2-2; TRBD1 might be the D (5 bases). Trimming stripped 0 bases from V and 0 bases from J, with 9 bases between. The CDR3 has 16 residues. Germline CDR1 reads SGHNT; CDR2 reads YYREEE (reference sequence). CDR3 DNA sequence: TGTGCCAGCAGCTTGGCGCAGGGTGCGAACACCGGGGAGCTGTTTTTT. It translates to CASSLAQGANTGELFF.

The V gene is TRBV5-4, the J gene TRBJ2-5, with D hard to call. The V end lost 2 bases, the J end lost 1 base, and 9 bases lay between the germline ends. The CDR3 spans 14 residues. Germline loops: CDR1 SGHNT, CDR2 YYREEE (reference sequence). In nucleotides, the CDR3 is TGTGCCAGCAGCTTTGGCAGGTTCCAAGAGACCCAGTACTTC. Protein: CASSFGRFQETQYF.

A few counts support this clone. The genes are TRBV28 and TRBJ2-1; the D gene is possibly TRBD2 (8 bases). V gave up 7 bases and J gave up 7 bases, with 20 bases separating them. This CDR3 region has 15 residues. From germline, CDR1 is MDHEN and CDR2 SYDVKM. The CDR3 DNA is TGTGCCAGCACATTAGCGGGACAGAGCCAGAATGAGCAGTTCTTC. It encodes CASTLAGQSQNEQFF.

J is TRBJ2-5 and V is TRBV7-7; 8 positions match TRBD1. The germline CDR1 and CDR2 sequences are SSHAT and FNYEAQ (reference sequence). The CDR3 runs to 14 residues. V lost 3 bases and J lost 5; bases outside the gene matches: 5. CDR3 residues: CASSFRGPLETQYF. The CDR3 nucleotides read TGTGCCAGCAGCTTCAGGGGGCCTCTGGAGACCCAGTACTTC.

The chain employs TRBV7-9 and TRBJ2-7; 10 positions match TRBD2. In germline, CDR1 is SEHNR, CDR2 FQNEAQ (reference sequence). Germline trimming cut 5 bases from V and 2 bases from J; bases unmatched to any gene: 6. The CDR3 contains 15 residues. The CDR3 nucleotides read TGTGCCAGCAGCGGAGCGGGAGGGCCGGCCTACGAGCAGTACTTC. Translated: CASSGAGGPAYEQYF.

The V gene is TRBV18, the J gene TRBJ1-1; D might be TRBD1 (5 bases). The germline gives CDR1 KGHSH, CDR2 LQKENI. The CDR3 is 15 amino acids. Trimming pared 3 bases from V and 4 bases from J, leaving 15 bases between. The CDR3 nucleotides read TGTGCCAGCTCACCCGGTGGGGGTTCGTTCACTGAAGCTTTCTTT. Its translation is CASSPGGGSFTEAFF.

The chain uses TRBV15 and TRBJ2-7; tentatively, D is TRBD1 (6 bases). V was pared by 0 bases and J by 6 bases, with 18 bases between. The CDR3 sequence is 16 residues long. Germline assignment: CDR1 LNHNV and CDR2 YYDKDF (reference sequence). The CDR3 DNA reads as TGTGCCACCAGCAGAGATCGGGCAGGGGAAGGGCGCGAGCAGTACGTC. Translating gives CATSRDRAGEGREQYV.

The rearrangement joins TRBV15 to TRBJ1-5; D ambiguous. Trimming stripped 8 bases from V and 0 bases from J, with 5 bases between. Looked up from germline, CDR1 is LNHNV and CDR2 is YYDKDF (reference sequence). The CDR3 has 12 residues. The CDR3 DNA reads TGTGCCACCCGAGATAGCAATCAGCCCCAGCATTTT. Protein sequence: CATRDSNQPQHF.

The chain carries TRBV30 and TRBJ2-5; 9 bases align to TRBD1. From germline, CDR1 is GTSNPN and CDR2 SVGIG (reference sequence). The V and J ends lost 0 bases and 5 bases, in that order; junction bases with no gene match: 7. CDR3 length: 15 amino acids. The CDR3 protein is CAWSVGTGLRETQYF. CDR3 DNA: TGTGCCTGGAGTGTGGGGACAGGGTTGAGGGAGACCCAGTACTTC.

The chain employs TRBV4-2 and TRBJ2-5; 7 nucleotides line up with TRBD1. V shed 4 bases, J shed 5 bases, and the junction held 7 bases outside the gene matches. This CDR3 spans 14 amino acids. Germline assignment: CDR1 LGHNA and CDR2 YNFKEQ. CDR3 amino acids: CASSPRQGSETQYF. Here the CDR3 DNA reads TGTGCCAGCAGCCCTAGACAGGGTTCGGAGACCCAGTACTTC.

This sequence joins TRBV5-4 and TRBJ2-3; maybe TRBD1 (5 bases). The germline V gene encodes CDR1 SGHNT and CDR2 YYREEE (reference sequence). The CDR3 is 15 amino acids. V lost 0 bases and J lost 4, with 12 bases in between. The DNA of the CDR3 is TGTGCCAGCAGCTTGGGGTCCAGGGCGCCAGATACGCAGTATTTT. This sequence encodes CASSLGSRAPDTQYF.

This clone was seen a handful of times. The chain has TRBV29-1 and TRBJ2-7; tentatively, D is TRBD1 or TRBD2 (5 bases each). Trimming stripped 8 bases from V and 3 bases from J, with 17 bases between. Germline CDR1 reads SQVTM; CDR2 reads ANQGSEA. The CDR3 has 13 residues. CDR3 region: CSTSSGTDYEQYF. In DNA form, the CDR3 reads TGCAGCACCTCATCCGGGACGGACTACGAGCAGTACTTC.

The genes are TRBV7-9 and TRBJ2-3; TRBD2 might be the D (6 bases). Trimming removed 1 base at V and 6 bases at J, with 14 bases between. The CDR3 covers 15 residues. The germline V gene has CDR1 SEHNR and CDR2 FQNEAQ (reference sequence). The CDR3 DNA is TGTGCCAGCAGCTTAGAGGGACTTCTATCGGATACGCAGTATTTT. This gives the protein CASSLEGLLSDTQYF.

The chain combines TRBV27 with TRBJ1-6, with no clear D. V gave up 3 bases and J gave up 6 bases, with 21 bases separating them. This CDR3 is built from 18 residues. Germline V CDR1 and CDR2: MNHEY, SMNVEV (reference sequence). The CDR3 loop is CASSFRPMGSWSNSPLHF. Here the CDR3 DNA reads TGTGCCAGCAGTTTCAGACCCATGGGGAGCTGGAGTAATTCACCCCTCCACTTT.